The clone carrying this T cell receptor beta chain was counted only a few times. The data were obtained in a study of identical twins. Germline assignment: CDR1 SEHNR and CDR2 FQNEAQ (reference sequence). The CDR3 has 17 residues. Trimming took 4 bases from V and 0 from J, leaving 19 bases between them. Using its own MiXCR run on the 5' RACE reads, TCRdb lists one record per CDR3 protein. The sample holds about 520,000 distinct CDR3 sequences, about 20% seen once. A further study also used this sample, focusing on T cells expressing NK-cell markers. As that report states: HCMV seropositivity marked seven of the eight sequenced donors; one was seronegative. Of the CD8+ T cell pool in roughly 6 donors, about 1.0-7.0% was accounted for by dominant NKG2C+ clonotypes. Clones of NKG2C+ T cells that had expanded were of unclear HCMV specificity.

The chain uses TRBV7-9 and TRBJ2-7; perhaps TRBD1 as D (6 bases). The sequencing input was CD4+ T cells sorted from blood. The origin of this receptor is a woman aged 18-35 years in good health. CDR3 nucleotides: TGTGCCAGCAGCTCCCCGCCGACAGGCCTGAGCTCCTACGAGCAGTACTTC. It translates to CASSSPPTGLSSYEQYF.